Shown below are 25 T cell receptor beta chains from a single sample sequenced in a study of cytomegalovirus exposure and HLA in healthy donors. Vbeta (60) and Jbeta (13) primers were used in the PCR. Here immunoSEQ multiplex PCR was the method, and the copy in TCRdb shows in-frame clones only, minus some. In the table there are about 100,000 clones, 75% to 80% of which are singletons. Source material: PBMCs. The receptors were gathered from a male donor in good health and CMV-seropositive.

The V and J genes are TRBV18 and TRBJ2-7, with D tentatively TRBD2 (6 bases). The germline V and J ends were trimmed by 2 bases and 2 bases, with 16 bases remaining between them. In germline, CDR1 is KGHSH, CDR2 LQKENI. CDR3 length: 16 residues. CDR3 bases: TGTGCCAGCTCACCAACCGGAGGGGAAGTTCCCTACGAGCAGTACTTC. It is translated as CASSPTGGEVPYEQYF.

The rearrangement joins TRBV7-9 to TRBJ2-7, with TRBD1 matching over 7 bases. Germline V gene lookup returns CDR1 SEHNR and CDR2 FQNEAQ (reference sequence). CDR3 length: 15 amino acids. Trimming cost V 5 bases and J 3 bases; bases outside gene matches: 10. CDR3 sequence (DNA): TGTGCCAGCAGCCCTCCCATGGCAGGGGGCTACGAGCAGTACTTC. As protein: CASSPPMAGGYEQYF.

The V gene is TRBV13, the J gene TRBJ2-1; 15 bases agree with TRBD2. Looked up from germline, CDR1 is PRHDT and CDR2 is FYEKMQ (reference sequence). The CDR3 runs 15 residues. V trimming: 3 bases; J trimming: 7 bases; junction bases outside the gene matches: 1. This CDR3 is CASSFGTSGRNEQFF. The CDR3 nucleotides read TGTGCCAGCAGCTTCGGGACTAGCGGGAGGAATGAGCAGTTCTTC. The variable domain in full, completed from reference TRBV13 and TRBJ2-1, reads AAGVIQSPRHLIKEKRETATLKCYPIPRHDTVYWYQQGPGQDPQFLISFYEKMQSDKGSIPDRFSAQQFSDYHSELNMSSLELGDSALYFCASSFGTSGRNEQFFGPGTRLTVL.

This clone was seen more than once but under ten times. The chain uses TRBV5-1 and TRBJ2-2; no reliable D call. Trimming removed 0 bases at V and 1 base at J, with 4 bases between. CDR1 is SGHRS, CDR2 YFSETQ, per germline. This CDR3 contains 14 residues. CDR3 nucleotides: TGCGCCAGCAGCTTGGGGCAGAACACCGGGGAGCTGTTTTTT. Its translation: CASSLGQNTGELFF.

This chain joins TRBV4-3 and TRBJ2-5, with 7 nucleotides matching TRBD2. V dropped 2 bases and J dropped 5; count of bases not matched to a gene: 8. This CDR3 is 15 amino acids long. CDR1 is LGHNA, CDR2 YSLEER, per germline. CDR3 protein: CASSQNGLEMETQYF. The DNA of the CDR3 is TGCGCCAGCAGCCAAAACGGACTAGAGATGGAGACCCAGTACTTC.

The J gene is TRBJ2-1, the V gene TRBV30; 8 nucleotides align to TRBD2. The CDR3 is made up of 14 amino acids. Looked up from germline, CDR1 is GTSNPN and CDR2 is SVGIG (reference sequence). The trim removed 3 bases at V and 7 bases at J, leaving 8 bases unmatched. The CDR3 DNA sequence: TGTGCCTGGAGGTCAGCGGGAGCGGGGAATGAGCAGTTCTTC. It is translated as CAWRSAGAGNEQFF.

The V gene is TRBV19, the J gene TRBJ2-7; 7 bases fit TRBD1. V trimming: 10 bases; J trimming: 5 bases; junction bases outside the gene matches: 11. This CDR3 spans 13 amino acids. CDR1 and CDR2 from the germline V gene are LNHDA and SQIVND (reference sequence). CDR3 region: CATSPTGLHEQYF. CDR3 DNA sequence: TGTGCCACCTCCCCGACAGGGCTCCACGAGCAGTACTTC.

In its sample, this clone was seen a few times. This sequence joins TRBV6-6 and TRBJ2-7; 10 bases match TRBD1. V shed 5 bases, J shed 2 bases, and the junction held 6 bases outside the gene matches. CDR3 length: 15 amino acids. From germline, CDR1 is MNHNY and CDR2 SVGAGI (reference sequence). The CDR3 region has the DNA TGTGCCAGCAGTGGGGACAGGGGAGGACCCTACGAGCAGTACTTC. This gives the protein CASSGDRGGPYEQYF.

To note about this clone: One junction end disagrees with the germline gene, perhaps due to a read error. V gene TRBV6-1 combines with J gene TRBJ2-7; 12 bases agree with TRBD1. Looked up from germline, CDR1 is MNHNS and CDR2 is SASEGT. The CDR3 spans 12 residues. The CDR3, as DNA: TGTGCCAGCAGTGACGGGACAGGGGGCGAAGACTTC. Protein: CASSDGTGGEDF.

This clone is a singleton in its sample. V and J are TRBV7-2 and TRBJ1-5; D uncertain. In germline, CDR1 is SGHTA, CDR2 FQGNSA. V lost 3 bases and J lost 4, with 10 bases in between. This CDR3 is built from 14 residues. CDR3 residues: CASSFTFGNQPQHF. Here the CDR3 DNA reads TGTGCCAGCAGCTTTACCTTCGGGAATCAGCCCCAGCATTTT.

This chain uses TRBV28 with TRBJ2-5; the match to TRBD1 covers 7 bases. CDR3 length equals 14 residues. V was pared by 5 bases and J by 5 bases, with 8 bases of the junction left unmatched. Looked up from germline, CDR1 is MDHEN and CDR2 is SYDVKM. The CDR3 is CASSTPGGWETQYF. The CDR3 DNA follows: TGTGCCAGCAGTACCCCAGGGGGTTGGGAGACCCAGTACTTC.

The CDR3 DNA reads TGTGCCAGCAGTTTGACCCCCCGGGACAGGGCAGTCGAGCAGTACTTC. This codes for CASSLTPRDRAVEQYF. The chain is built from TRBV27 and TRBJ2-7; 9 bases are shared with TRBD1. Unmatched junction bases numbered 12, after V lost 3 bases and J lost 6 bases. Germline values: CDR1 MNHEY, CDR2 SMNVEV (reference sequence). The CDR3 loop spans 16 amino acids.

The rearrangement joins TRBV6-4 to TRBJ2-3; no definite D call. The CDR3 contains 13 residues. The germline V gene encodes CDR1 MRHNA and CDR2 SNTAGT. The ends were cut back, 6 bases at V and 0 bases at J, with 7 bases in the middle. The CDR3 coding sequence is TGTGCCAGCAGATCCCTTAGCACAGATACGCAGTATTTT. Encoded protein: CASRSLSTDTQYF.

Concerning this clone: This CDR3 is also generated by other DNA sequences in the sample. The gene calls are TRBV7-9 and TRBJ1-4; TRBD1 matches 7 bases. Germline lookup yields CDR1 SEHNR and CDR2 FQNEAQ (reference sequence). This CDR3 spans 14 amino acids. V was clipped by 5 bases and J by 3 bases; unmatched bases: 3. The CDR3 is CASSLGQSNEKLFF. CDR3 coding DNA: TGTGCCAGCAGCCTGGGACAGTCTAATGAAAAACTGTTTTTT.

The chain joins TRBV27 to TRBJ2-6; weak D call: TRBD1 (5 bases). The V end lost 4 bases, the J end lost 3 bases, and 10 bases lay between the germline ends. The V gene's germline CDR1 is MNHEY and CDR2 SMNVEV (reference sequence). The length of the CDR3 is 15 residues. This CDR3 is CASSSRVGGANVLTF. CDR3 coding DNA: TGTGCCAGCAGTTCCAGGGTTGGTGGGGCCAACGTCCTGACTTTC.

The table lists this clone with a count of one. The V call is TRBV19, the J call TRBJ2-3; TRBD2 matches at 10 bases. CDR1 and CDR2 from the germline V gene are LNHDA and SQIVND (reference sequence). V trimming: 8 bases; J trimming: 5 bases; junction bases outside the gene matches: 4. There are 13 residues in the CDR3. The CDR3 reads CASGWTSGDTQYF. Written as DNA, the CDR3 is TGTGCCAGTGGTTGGACTAGCGGAGATACGCAGTATTTT.

Only a few counts were recorded for this clone. V and J are TRBV7-9 and TRBJ2-3; a weak D match, TRBD1 (6 bases). The CDR3 length is 15 residues. Germline values: CDR1 SEHNR, CDR2 FQNEAQ (reference sequence). Trimming stripped 3 bases from V and 3 bases from J, with 13 bases between. The CDR3 DNA follows: TGTGCCAGCAGCTTGGGGGCCGCAGAGACAGATACGCAGTATTTT. This translates into CASSLGAAETDTQYF.

The V call is TRBV2, the J call TRBJ2-1, with TRBD1 as a possible D gene (6 bases). The CDR3 spans 13 residues. The germline V gene encodes CDR1 SNHLY and CDR2 FYNNEI. CDR3 region: CGQQGSSYNEQFF. The CDR3 coding sequence is TGTGGCCAGCAGGGGAGCTCCTACAATGAGCAGTTCTTC. Complete variable domain (other parts from reference TRBV2 and TRBJ2-1): EPEVTQTPSHQVTQMGQEVILRCVPISNHLYFYWYRQILGQKVEFLVSFYNNEISEKSEIFDDQFSVERPDGSNFTLKIRSTKLEDSAMYFCGQQGSSYNEQFFGPGTRLTVL.

The V and J genes are TRBV7-9 and TRBJ2-7; D unresolved. The germline V gene encodes CDR1 SEHNR and CDR2 FQNEAQ (reference sequence). This CDR3 contains 13 residues. V lost 0 bases and J 6 bases, leaving 9 bases between the germline ends. CDR3 in amino acids: CASSLAPRSEQYF. In DNA, the CDR3 is TGTGCCAGCAGCTTAGCTCCTAGGTCCGAGCAGTACTTC.

This rearrangement joins TRBV5-6 to TRBJ1-1, with a possible D match to TRBD1 (6 bases). Germline V gene sequence: CDR1 SGHDT, CDR2 YYEEEE. The V end lost 0 bases, the J end lost 7 bases, and 10 bases lay between the germline ends. The CDR3 covers 13 residues. CDR3 in DNA: TGTGCCAGCAGCTTGGCCTTGGACAGTGAAGCTTTCTTT. Amino acid sequence: CASSLALDSEAFF.

The chain has TRBV11-2 and TRBJ2-3, with a tentative D call TRBD1 (6 bases). CDR3 size: 15 residues. The germline V gene has CDR1 SGHAT and CDR2 FQNNGV. Trimming cost V 4 bases and J 2 bases, with 13 bases left between them. The CDR3 is CASSYRDTATDTQYF. In nucleotides, the CDR3 is TGTGCCAGCAGCTACCGGGACACCGCCACAGATACGCAGTATTTT.

The gene calls are TRBV10-3 and TRBJ1-1; 8 bases are shared with TRBD1. CDR3 length: 14 amino acids. The ends lost 10 bases at V and 3 bases at J; junction bases unmatched: 10. Looked up from germline, CDR1 is ENHRY and CDR2 is SYGVKD. The CDR3: CATVRTGSDTEAFF. CDR3 coding DNA: TGTGCCACGGTTCGGACAGGGTCGGACACTGAAGCTTTCTTT.

This clone was detected a few times. Sequence at one end of the junction differs from germline and may be a read error. This sequence joins TRBV5-4 and TRBJ1-1; 9 nucleotides match TRBD1. This CDR3 has 16 residues. The germline CDR1 and CDR2 sequences are SGHNT and YYREEE (reference sequence). CDR3: CASSQALTGGNTEAFF. CDR3 DNA: TGCGCCAGCAGCCAAGCGTTGACAGGGGGGAACACTGAAGCTTTCTTT.

The CDR3 nucleotides read TGCGCCAGCGGAGCTAGACAGCCTGGCTCCTACGAGCAGTACTTC. Translating gives CASGARQPGSYEQYF. This chain uses TRBV4-1 with TRBJ2-7; D is perhaps TRBD1 (5 bases). CDR1 is MGHRA and CDR2 is YSYEKL in the germline V gene. The CDR3 covers 15 residues. Trimming shortened V by 8 bases and J by 0 bases, and 17 bases separated the two germline ends.

The CDR3 DNA follows: TGTGCCAGCAACTACGGACTGGGGAACACCGGGGAGCTGTTTTTT. Protein sequence: CASNYGLGNTGELFF. This chain links TRBV27 with TRBJ2-2; possible D gene TRBD2, 5 bases. The CDR3 extends over 15 amino acids. The V end was cut by 7 bases, the J end by 1 base, with 13 bases between. Germline CDR1 and CDR2: MNHEY and SMNVEV (reference sequence).